The 11 T cell receptor beta chains listed next were all sequenced from one sample in a study of blood T cells in healthy people across ages. Sample-barcoded 5' priming and a J-beta primer mix drove a second PCR of roughly 6 to 12 cycles. Each CDR3 protein gets one entry after TCRdb re-called the 5' RACE reads with MiXCR. The sample records some 750,000 distinct CDR3 sequences, 22% being singletons. The source material was blood. These receptors all stem from a man between 65 and 85 years old in good health.

This clonotype was seen only a few times. The chain links TRBV20-1 to TRBJ2-5, with 8 bases fitting TRBD2. This CDR3 has 14 amino acids. With 3 bases clipped from V and 1 base from J, the junction kept 4 bases outside the gene matches. CDR1 and CDR2 from the germline V gene are DFQATT and SNEGSKA (reference sequence). DNA of the CDR3: TGCAGTGCTAGTCCTAGCGGGTTCCAAGAGACCCAGTACTTC. Protein product: CSASPSGFQETQYF.

Concerning this clonotype itself: The germline gene is not matched at one end of the junction; a read error may be the cause. J is TRBJ1-2 and V is TRBV7-9, with D possibly being TRBD1 (6 bases). CDR3 length equals 13 residues. The germline gives CDR1 SEHNR, CDR2 FQNEAQ (reference sequence). CDR3 sequence reads: CVSSPTGNYGYTF. As DNA, the CDR3 is TGTGTCAGCAGCCCCACAGGGAACTATGGCTACACCTTC. Together with reference TRBV7-9 and TRBJ1-2, the CDR3 gives the full variable domain: DTGVSQNPRHKITKRGQNVTFRCDPISEHNRLYWYRQTLGQGPEFLTYFQNEAQLEKSRLLSDRFSAERPKGSFSTLEIQRTEQGDSAMYLCVSSPTGNYGYTFGSGTRLTVV.

The gene calls are TRBV3-1 and TRBJ2-2, with D perhaps TRBD2 (6 bases). CDR1 and CDR2 from the germline V gene are LGHDT and YNNKEL (reference sequence). The V end lost 5 bases, the J end lost 4 bases, and 17 bases lay between the germline ends. CDR3 size: 16 residues. The CDR3 spells CASSKHGTPSTGELFF. The CDR3 bases are TGTGCCAGCAGCAAACACGGGACTCCGTCCACCGGGGAGCTGTTTTTT.

J is TRBJ2-5 and V is TRBV6-6; D may correspond to TRBD1 or TRBD2 (7 bases each). The end of the DNA aligns better with TRBJ2-7, so the J call may be wrong. Per the germline V gene, CDR1 is MNHNY and CDR2 is SVGAGI (reference sequence). This CDR3 region has 15 residues. The CDR3 nucleotides read TGTGCCAGCAGTAGCAGGGGGGGTATTACGATCGAGCAGTACGTC. This encodes CASSSRGGITIEQYV.

The sample holds a few counts of this clonotype. The CDR3 region is CAISVGGGANNEQFF. The DNA of the CDR3 is TGTGCCATCAGTGTGGGCGGGGGGGCTAACAATGAGCAGTTCTTC. The chain carries TRBV10-3 and TRBJ2-1; 9 nucleotides match TRBD2. The CDR3 runs 15 residues. Looked up from germline, CDR1 is ENHRY and CDR2 is SYGVKD. The V segment lost 4 bases and the J segment 5 bases; nucleotides outside the gene matches: 6.

The genes are TRBV11-2 and TRBJ1-2; no reliable D call. Germline loops: CDR1 SGHAT, CDR2 FQNNGV. The CDR3 has 15 amino acids. V was clipped by 0 bases and J by 0 bases, with 8 bases between them. CDR3 bases: TGTGCCAGCAGCTTAGAGGGTCTAGCTAACTATGGCTACACCTTC. Its protein product is CASSLEGLANYGYTF.

This clonotype came up a few times. This chain uses TRBV28 with TRBJ2-7; 11 bases line up with TRBD2. The J call could be wrong; TRBJ2-1 is a better fit for the DNA end. The germline V gene encodes CDR1 MDHEN and CDR2 SYDVKM. The CDR3 contains 15 residues. This chain's CDR3 is CASSFSGGARNEQFF. The CDR3 DNA follows: TGTGCCAGCAGTTTTAGCGGGGGGGCTCGGAATGAGCAGTTCTTC.

Here the CDR3 reads CASSVSGPSTDTQYF. Here the CDR3 DNA reads TGCGCCAGCAGTGTCAGCGGGCCGAGCACAGATACGCAGTATTTT. The chain employs TRBV5-1 and TRBJ2-3, with D perhaps TRBD2 (6 bases). The CDR3 spans 15 residues. V lost 5 bases to trimming and J lost 0 bases, with 13 bases between them. CDR1 is SGHRS and CDR2 is YFSETQ in the germline V gene.

This chain links TRBV7-6 with TRBJ2-3; TRBD1 or TRBD2 may be the D gene (5 bases each). V was clipped by 2 bases and J by 5 bases, with 17 bases between them. This CDR3 has 16 residues. Germline CDR1 is SGHVS and CDR2 is FNYEAQ. The CDR3 sequence: CASSLFGDPARDTQYF. The CDR3 nucleotides are TGTGCCAGCAGCTTATTCGGGGACCCCGCCCGAGATACGCAGTATTTT. Looking up the rest from reference TRBV7-6 and TRBJ2-3 gives the full variable domain: GAGVSQSPRYKVTKRGQDVALRCDPISGHVSLYWYRQALGQGPEFLTYFNYEAQQDKSGLPNDRFSAERPEGSISTLTIQRTEQRDSAMYRCASSLFGDPARDTQYFGPGTRLTVL.

This chain joins TRBV12-3 or TRBV12-4 and TRBJ2-7; D unresolved. V lost 0 bases, J lost 7 bases, and 4 bases lay in between. The CDR3 runs to 11 residues. CDR3 DNA sequence: TGTGCCAGCAGTTTAGCCAGGGAGCAGTACGTC. Translating it yields CASSLAREQYV.

This clonotype has only a few counts. This sequence joins TRBV12-3 or TRBV12-4 and TRBJ1-5, with 7 bases fitting TRBD1. CDR3 length: 15 residues. V lost 2 bases and J lost 3; bases outside the gene matches: 4. CDR3 coding DNA: TGTGCCAGCAGTTTAATACAGGGGAACAATCAGCCCCAGCATTTT. It yields the protein CASSLIQGNNQPQHF.